The rows below give T cell receptor beta chains drawn from one sample of a study of graft-versus-host responses after intestinal transplantation. For these receptors, no antigen is known. The protocol was immunoSEQ multiplex PCR, while the TCRdb copy is restricted to in-frame clones and leaves out a portion. The sample carries tens of thousands of clones, 90% to 95% recorded once. Here the sequenced sample was unstimulated CD8+ T cells sorted from spleen or lymph node cells, taken before intestinal transplant. The origin of the receptors is a human donor who received an intestinal transplant. Both conserved end residues are part of each CDR3. Fields, in order: D gene, V gene, J gene, CDR3 DNA, CDR3 protein. The D gene is left open where the match is weak.

.	TRBV6-1	TRBJ1-5	TGTGCCAGCAGTGTAGCACAGGGACGCCAGCCCCAGCATTTT	CASSVAQGRQPQHF
.	TRBV5-1	TRBJ1-1	TGCGCCAGCAGCTCAGGGTTTTCTGAAGCTTTCTTT	CASSSGFSEAFF
.	TRBV19	TRBJ2-1	TGTGCCAGTAGTCTACGAAATGAGCAGTTCTTC	CASSLRNEQFF
.	TRBV21-1	TRBJ1-1	TGTGCCAGCAGCAAAGTCCGGGAGGGTTGCACCCACCTAGGTCGGCAAGCTTTCTTT	CASSKVREGCTHLGRQAFF
TRBD1	TRBV14	TRBJ2-2	TGTGCCAGCACCCCATGGGACAGCCGTACCGGGGAGCTGTTTTTT	CASTPWDSRTGELFF
TRBD2	TRBV6-5	TRBJ2-3	TGTGCCAGCAGTCAGCGGGGGGGAACAGATACGCAGTATTTT	CASSQRGGTDTQYF
TRBD2	TRBV7-9	TRBJ2-1	TGTGCCAGCAGCTTAGGCCCTAGCGGCAATGAGCAGTTCTTC	CASSLGPSGNEQFF
TRBD2	TRBV28	TRBJ2-1	TGTGCCAGCAGTTTGGTGGGCGGGAGCTTCAATGAGCAGTTCTTC	CASSLVGGSFNEQFF
TRBD2	TRBV9	TRBJ2-5	TGTGCCAGCAGCGTCGGCGGGGGGGCCGGGGAGACCCAGTACTTC	CASSVGGGAGETQYF
TRBD1	TRBV10-1	TRBJ1-5	TGCGCCAGCAGTGAAGTAGGGGTGACAGGGGGTTGTGTAGGCAATCAGCCCCAGCATTTT	CASSEVGVTGGCVGNQPQHF
TRBD1	TRBV19	TRBJ1-3	TGTGCCAGTATGGAGGGACAGTCCGGAAACACCATATATTTT	CASMEGQSGNTIYF
.	TRBV5-1	TRBJ2-3	TGCGCCAGCAGCTTGGCAGGTGATACGCAGTATTTT	CASSLAGDTQYF
.	TRBV7-6	TRBJ2-3	TGTGCCAGCAGCTTAGGGGGCTGGGATACGCAGTATTTT	CASSLGGWDTQYF
.	TRBV6-5	TRBJ1-6	TGTGCCAGCAGTTGGCGGGGCGCCTCTTTCTCTTCACCCCTCCACTTT	CASSWRGASFSSPLHF